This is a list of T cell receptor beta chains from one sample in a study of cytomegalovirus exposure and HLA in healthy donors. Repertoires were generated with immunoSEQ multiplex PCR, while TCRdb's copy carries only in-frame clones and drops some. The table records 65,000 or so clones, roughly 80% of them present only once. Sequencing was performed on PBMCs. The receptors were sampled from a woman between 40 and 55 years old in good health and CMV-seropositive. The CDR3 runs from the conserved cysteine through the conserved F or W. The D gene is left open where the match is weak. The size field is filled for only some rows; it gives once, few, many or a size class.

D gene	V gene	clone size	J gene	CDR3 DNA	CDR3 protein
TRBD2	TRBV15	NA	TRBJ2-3	TGTGCCACCAGCGGAGATCCGGAGTCTAGCGGGGGTGTTACGCAGTATTTT	CATSGDPESSGGVTQYF
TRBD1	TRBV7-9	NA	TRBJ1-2	TGTGCCAGCAGCTTAGCGCAGGGACAGGGGGCGCGGGGCTACACCTTC	CASSLAQGQGARGYTF
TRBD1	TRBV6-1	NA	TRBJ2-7	TGTGCCAGCAGCTCCGGGACAGGGCGCGAGCAGTACTTC	CASSSGTGREQYF
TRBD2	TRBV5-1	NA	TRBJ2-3	TGCGCCAGCAACCCGGTAGCTAGCGGGGGGCCCACAGATACGCAGTATTTT	CASNPVASGGPTDTQYF
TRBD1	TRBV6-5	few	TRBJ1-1	TGTGCCAGCAGGCCAGGGGGCGAGAACACTGAAGCTTTCTTT	CASRPGGENTEAFF
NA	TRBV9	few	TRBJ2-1	TGTGCCAGCAGCGTAGAGTACTTCTCCTACAATGAGCAGTTCTTC	CASSVEYFSYNEQFF
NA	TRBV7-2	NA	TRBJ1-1	TGTGCCAGCAGCTTAGCCCAGCGATGGACTGAAGCTTTCTTT	CASSLAQRWTEAFF
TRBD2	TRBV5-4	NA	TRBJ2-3	TGTGCCAGCAGCCCGGGGGGAGGCACAGATACGCAGTATTTT	CASSPGGGTDTQYF
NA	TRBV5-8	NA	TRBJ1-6	TGTGCCAGCAGCAATTCGGGAAATTCACCCCTCCACTTT	CASSNSGNSPLHF
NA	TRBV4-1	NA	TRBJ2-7	TGCGCCAGCAGTCGAAGTCCGGGACTCCTTCGCCACGAGCAGTACTTC	CASSRSPGLLRHEQYF
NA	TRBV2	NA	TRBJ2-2	TGTGCCAGCCAAGGGGGGGGCACACGGGGCACCGGGGAGCTGTTTTTT	CASQGGGTRGTGELFF
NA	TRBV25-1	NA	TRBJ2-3	TGTGCCAGCAGTGAATATTTCCCCCCCGGAGGGGCAGATACGCAGTATTTT	CASSEYFPPGGADTQYF
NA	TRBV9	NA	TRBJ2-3	TGTGCCAGCAGCGTAGAGCCCTCTTATGGCACAGATACGCAGTATTTT	CASSVEPSYGTDTQYF
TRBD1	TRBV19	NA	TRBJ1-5	TGTGCCAGTAGTAGAGGACAGGGGGCGCGAAGGCCCCAGCATTTT	CASSRGQGARRPQHF
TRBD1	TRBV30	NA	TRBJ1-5	TGTGCCTGGAGTGTAGGGACAGCTCGCAATCAGCCCCAGCATTTT	CAWSVGTARNQPQHF
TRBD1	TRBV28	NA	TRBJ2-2	TGTGCCAGCAGTTTTGGGTCAGGGGGATCCGGGGAGCTGTTTTTT	CASSFGSGGSGELFF
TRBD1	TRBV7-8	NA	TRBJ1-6	TGTGCCAGCAGCTTGGCCGGGACAGGGAATTCGCCCCTCCACTTT	CASSLAGTGNSPLHF
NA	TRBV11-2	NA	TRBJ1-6	TGTGCCAGCAGCCCGCGAGACACCCTCCACTTT	CASSPRDTLHF
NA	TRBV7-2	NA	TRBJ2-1	TGTGCCAGCAGCTGGTCCCGGGACATTTTCAATGAGCAGTTCTTC	CASSWSRDIFNEQFF
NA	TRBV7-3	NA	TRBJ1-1	TGTGCCAGCAGCTCCCCACCTGGGGCTGGAATCGGGACTGAAGCTTTCTTT	CASSSPPGAGIGTEAFF
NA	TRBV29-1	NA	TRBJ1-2	TGCAGCGTTGCCAGGGGTTGGGACTATGGCTACACCTTC	CSVARGWDYGYTF